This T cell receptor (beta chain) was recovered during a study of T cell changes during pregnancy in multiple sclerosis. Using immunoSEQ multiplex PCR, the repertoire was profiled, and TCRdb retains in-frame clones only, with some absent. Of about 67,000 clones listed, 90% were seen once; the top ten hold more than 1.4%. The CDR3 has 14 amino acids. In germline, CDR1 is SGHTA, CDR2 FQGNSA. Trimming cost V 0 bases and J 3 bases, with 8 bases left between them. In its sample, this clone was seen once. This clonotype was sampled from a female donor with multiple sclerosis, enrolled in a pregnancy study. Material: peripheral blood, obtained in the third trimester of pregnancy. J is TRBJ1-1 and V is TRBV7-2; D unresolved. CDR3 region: CASSLAPGHTEAFF. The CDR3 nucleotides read TGTGCCAGCAGCTTAGCCCCCGGTCACACTGAAGCTTTCTTT.